These 14 T cell receptor beta chains came from one sample sequenced in a study of blood T cell repertoires in COVID-19. Some clones are missing from TCRdb's copy, which holds only in-frame ones; the method was immunoSEQ multiplex PCR. Of approximately 300,000 clones listed, approximately 85% are singletons. Sequenced: peripheral blood. These receptors were taken from a woman aged 50 to 60 with acute or convalescent COVID-19.

The J gene is TRBJ1-1, the V gene TRBV5-1; TRBD1 is a possible D gene (5 bases). The CDR3 extends over 15 amino acids. The V gene lost 1 base and the J gene lost 6 bases, with 16 bases spanning the gap. Per germline, CDR1 SGHRS and CDR2 YFSETQ. The CDR3 sequence: CASSLPGSGDAEAFF. The CDR3 DNA reads TGCGCCAGCAGCTTGCCAGGGTCGGGAGACGCTGAAGCTTTCTTT.

The chain links TRBV5-1 to TRBJ2-1, with a weak D call TRBD2 (6 bases). Per germline, CDR1 SGHRS and CDR2 YFSETQ. The germline V and J ends were trimmed by 4 bases and 8 bases, with 16 bases remaining between them. This CDR3 has 14 residues. The CDR3 spells CASSLVGRDHEQFF. The CDR3 nucleotides read TGCGCCAGCAGCCTCGTGGGGCGGGACCATGAGCAGTTCTTC.

This clone was seen once. The chain combines TRBV27 with TRBJ1-5, with 10 positions matching TRBD1. CDR3 length: 15 amino acids. The V and J ends lost 3 bases and 7 bases, in that order; junction bases with no gene match: 6. Germline CDR1 reads MNHEY; CDR2 reads SMNVEV (reference sequence). The CDR3, as DNA: TGTGCCAGCAGTTTTCACGGACAGGGGGGACAGCCCCAGCATTTT. Protein product: CASSFHGQGGQPQHF.

This chain joins TRBV9 and TRBJ2-7; 7 nucleotides agree with TRBD1. J lost 3 bases, V lost 7 bases, and 10 bases had no gene match. CDR3 length equals 14 residues. Per germline, CDR1 SGDLS and CDR2 YYNGEE. The CDR3 DNA sequence: TGTGCCAGCCCCAACCGGGACAGCCTCTACGAGCAGTACTTC. Translation gives CASPNRDSLYEQYF.

The chain carries TRBV7-9 and TRBJ2-2; possible D gene TRBD2, 6 bases. Germline V CDR1 and CDR2: SEHNR, FQNEAQ (reference sequence). Trimming stripped 5 bases from V and 6 bases from J, with 16 bases between. This CDR3 contains 15 residues. The CDR3 DNA reads as TGTGCCAGCAGCCCAGGACTCGGGGGAGCCGGGGAGCTGTTTTTT. Translating it yields CASSPGLGGAGELFF.

This clone was seen only once. This chain's CDR3 is CAWRETGTGTEKLFF. The CDR3 bases are TGTGCCTGGAGGGAAACCGGGACAGGGACCGAAAAACTGTTTTTT. The V gene is TRBV30, the J gene TRBJ1-4, with 9 positions matching TRBD1. CDR1 is GTSNPN, CDR2 SVGIG, per germline (reference sequence). The ends lost 3 bases at V and 8 bases at J; junction bases unmatched: 10. This CDR3 spans 15 amino acids. The variable domain in full, with the rest retrieved from reference TRBV30 and TRBJ1-4, is SQTIHQWPATLVQPVGSPLSLECTVEGTSNPNLYWYRQAAGRGLQLLFYSVGIGQISSEVPQNLSASRPQDRQFILSSKKLLLSDSGFYLCAWRETGTGTEKLFFGSGTQLSVL.

V is TRBV7-2 and J is TRBJ2-7, with TRBD1 matching over 8 bases. The CDR3 contains 15 residues. The germline gives CDR1 SGHTA, CDR2 FQGNSA. The junction had 9 bases not matched to a gene; V was cut back by 4 bases and J by 4 bases. In DNA form, the CDR3 reads TGTGCCAGCAGCTCGGCGAGGAGACAGGGGTACGAGCAGTACTTC. Amino acid sequence: CASSSARRQGYEQYF.

This chain uses TRBV28 with TRBJ1-5, with 8 bases lining up with TRBD1. V dropped 3 bases and J dropped 6; count of bases not matched to a gene: 4. In germline, CDR1 is MDHEN, CDR2 SYDVKM. The CDR3 totals 14 residues. In DNA form, the CDR3 reads TGTGCCAGCAGTTTCAGGGGGCGAGGTCAGCCCCAGCATTTT. It is translated as CASSFRGRGQPQHF.

This rearrangement joins TRBV6-2 or TRBV6-3 to TRBJ2-7; 15 positions match TRBD2. Germline lookup yields CDR1 MNHEY and CDR2 SVGEGT. The CDR3 loop spans 17 amino acids. V lost 3 bases to trimming and J lost 6 bases; unmatched junction nucleotides: 9. As DNA, the CDR3 is TGTGCCAGCAGTTATCGGACCGGGACTAGCGGGAGGCGCGAGCAGTACTTC. It encodes CASSYRTGTSGRREQYF.

The J gene is TRBJ1-2, the V gene TRBV7-2; D uncertain. Trimming shortened V by 2 bases and J by 0 bases, and 10 bases separated the two germline ends. Germline-derived CDR1 and CDR2 are SGHTA and FQGNSA. The CDR3 length is 15 residues. The CDR3 here is CASSLQPGTNYGYTF. The CDR3 DNA is TGTGCCAGCAGCTTACAACCAGGCACTAACTATGGCTACACCTTC.

This clone was detected once. V is TRBV11-2 and J is TRBJ2-1, with 7 bases matching TRBD2. Trimming removed 1 base from V and 15 bases from J; junction bases left unmatched: 15. This CDR3 is 15 amino acids long. Germline-derived CDR1 and CDR2 are SGHAT and FQNNGV. The CDR3 protein is CASSLASLWGRELFF. The CDR3, as DNA: TGTGCCAGCAGCTTAGCTTCTCTTTGGGGGAGGGAGTTGTTCTTC. Full variable domain (rest looked up from reference TRBV11-2 and TRBJ2-1): EAGVAQSPRYKIIEKRQSVAFWCNPISGHATLYWYQQILGQGPKLLIQFQNNGVVDDSQLPKDRFSAERLKGVDSTLKIQPAKLEDSAVYLCASSLASLWGRELFFGPGTRLTVL.

The chain uses TRBV30 and TRBJ2-2, with 7 bases identical to TRBD1. Trimming removed 4 bases from V and 5 bases from J; junction bases left unmatched: 10. CDR3 size: 15 residues. The V gene's germline CDR1 is GTSNPN and CDR2 SVGIG (reference sequence). CDR3 protein: CAWTEGTVGTGELFF. The CDR3 bases are TGTGCCTGGACCGAAGGGACAGTAGGAACCGGGGAGCTGTTTTTT.

DNA for the CDR3: TGTGCCAGCAGCCGACTAGGGGATGAGCAGTTCTTC. Translating gives CASSRLGDEQFF. The chain combines TRBV3-1 (or the pseudogene TRBV3-2) with TRBJ2-1; a weak D match, TRBD2 (6 bases). The CDR3 runs to 12 residues. V lost 4 bases, J lost 8 bases, and 9 bases lay in between. Germline loops: CDR1 LGHDT, CDR2 YNNKEL (reference sequence).

The chain joins TRBV10-3 to TRBJ1-1; a possible D gene is TRBD1 (6 bases). The CDR3 is 12 amino acids. V was shortened by 5 bases and J by 8 bases, with 12 bases between the two germline ends. Germline V gives CDR1 ENHRY, CDR2 SYGVKD. The CDR3 loop is CAISYTGREAFF. CDR3 DNA: TGTGCCATCAGTTATACAGGGCGGGAAGCTTTCTTT.